This T cell receptor (beta chain) was documented in a study of STAT5B mutations in CD4+ large granular lymphocyte leukemia. Study information: Among healthy controls, a particular HLA allele went with more CDR3 'QG' motifs.

A word on this clone: Its antigen is not known.

This was a survey-level run. Sequenced by immunoSEQ multiplex PCR; TCRdb stores in-frame clones only, minus some. This sample has around 32,000 clones, with approximately 81% found just once. V shed 2 bases, J shed 4 bases, and the junction held 5 bases outside the gene matches. The CDR3 length is 15 residues. CDR1 and CDR2 from the germline V gene are KGHSH and LQKENI. Findings and limits, study-wide: Patient CD4-sorted repertoires stayed more clonal than healthy ones after leukemic-clone removal.

The chain employs TRBV18 and TRBJ2-7; 10 nucleotides line up with TRBD2. Sequenced sample: CD4+ T cells from blood buffy coats. The receptor was isolated from a human donor in good health. DNA for the CDR3: TGTGCCAGCTCACCAAGCTCTAGCGGGAGTTACGAGCAGTACTTC. Translation: CASSPSSSGSYEQYF.